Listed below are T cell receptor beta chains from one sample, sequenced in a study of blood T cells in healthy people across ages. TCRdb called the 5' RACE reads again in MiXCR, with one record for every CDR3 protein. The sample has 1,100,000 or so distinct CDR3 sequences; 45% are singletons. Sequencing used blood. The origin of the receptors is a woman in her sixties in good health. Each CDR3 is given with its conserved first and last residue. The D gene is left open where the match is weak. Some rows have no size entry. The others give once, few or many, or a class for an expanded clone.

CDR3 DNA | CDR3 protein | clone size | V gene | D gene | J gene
TGTGCCAGCAGCGTAGTATTCAACGGGACTAGCGGACAGACTTTCTACGAGCAGTACTTC | CASSVVFNGTSGQTFYEQYF | . | TRBV9 | TRBD2 | TRBJ2-7
TGTGCCAGCAGCTTCGTACTAGCGGGATCTCCAAGGTCTGAGGCCAACGTCCTGACTTTC | CASSFVLAGSPRSEANVLTF | . | TRBV11-2 | TRBD2 | TRBJ2-6
TGTGCCAGCACTCTTTCCGGGGCTAACTATGGCTACACCTTC | CASTLSGANYGYTF | few | TRBV12-3/TRBV12-4 | . | TRBJ1-2
TGTGCCTGCAGCCCCCGCGGGCTAGCGGGACGCACAGATACGCAGTATTTT | CACSPRGLAGRTDTQYF | . | TRBV7-2 | TRBD2 | TRBJ2-3
TGTGCTAGTGGTTTGAGTTCGGGAGATACGCAGTATTTT | CASGLSSGDTQYF | few | TRBV12-5 | . | TRBJ2-3
TGTGCCAGCAGCCAAGATCTCCCCGGCGACGAGCAGTACTTC | CASSQDLPGDEQYF | . | TRBV3-1 | . | TRBJ2-7
TGCAGTGCTAGAGTTCAGGGACCTGAGACCCAGTACTTC | CSARVQGPETQYF | few | TRBV20-1 | . | TRBJ2-5
TGCAGTGCTAGAGGGAGCACCTACGAGCAGTACTTC | CSARGSTYEQYF | many | TRBV20-1 | . | TRBJ2-7
TGCAGTGCTCGGCACGGGGGGGGTAATGAAAAACTGTTTTTT | CSARHGGGNEKLFF | . | TRBV20-1 | . | TRBJ1-4
TGTGCCAGCAGTGCAACGGCGGGCCCGCAAGAGACCCAGTACTTC | CASSATAGPQETQYF | many | TRBV25-1 | . | TRBJ2-5
TGTGCCAGCAGTTTAACGGGACAGGGGTTATACGAGCAGTACTTC | CASSLTGQGLYEQYF | few | TRBV27 | TRBD1 | TRBJ2-7
TGCAGTGCTAGAGAGAGTTCCGCGGGGTACGAGCAGTACTTC | CSARESSAGYEQYF | few | TRBV20-1 | . | TRBJ2-7
TGCAGTGCGGACACCCTTAGCGGGAGAGGGGAGACCCAGTACTTC | CSADTLSGRGETQYF | few | TRBV20-1 | TRBD2 | TRBJ2-5
TGTGCCAGCAGTTACTCGGACTCGTACAATGAGCAGTACTTC | CASSYSDSYNEQYF | . | TRBV6-2/TRBV6-3 | . | TRBJ2-7
TGTGCCAGCAGCCGAACTGGCTACTATGGCTACACCTTC | CASSRTGYYGYTF | few | TRBV14 | . | TRBJ1-2
TGCGCCAGCAGCGGGAAACTCCTTACCCAAGAGACCCAGTACTTC | CASSGKLLTQETQYF | once | TRBV5-1 | . | TRBJ2-5